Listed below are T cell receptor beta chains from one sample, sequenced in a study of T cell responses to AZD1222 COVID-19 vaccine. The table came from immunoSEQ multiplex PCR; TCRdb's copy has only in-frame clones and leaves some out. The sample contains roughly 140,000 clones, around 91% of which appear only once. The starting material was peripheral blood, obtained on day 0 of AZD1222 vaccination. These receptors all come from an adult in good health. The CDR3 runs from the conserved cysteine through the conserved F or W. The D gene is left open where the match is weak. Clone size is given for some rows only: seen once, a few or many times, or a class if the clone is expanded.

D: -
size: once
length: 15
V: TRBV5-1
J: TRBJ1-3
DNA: TGCGCCAGCAGCTTGGTTGGACGTATTCGAGACACCATATATTTT
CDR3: CASSLVGRIRDTIYF

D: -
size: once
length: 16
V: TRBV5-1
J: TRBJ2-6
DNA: TGCGCCAGCAGCTTTCCAGGGGCAGCTGGGGCCAACGTCCTGACTTTC
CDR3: CASSFPGAAGANVLTF

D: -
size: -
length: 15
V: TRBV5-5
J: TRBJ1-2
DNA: TGTGCCAGCAGGCCAACCGGGACGTTAAACTATGGCTACACCTTC
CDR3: CASRPTGTLNYGYTF

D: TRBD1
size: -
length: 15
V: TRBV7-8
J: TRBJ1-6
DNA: TGTGCCAGCAGCTGGGGACAGTCCTATAATTCACCCCTCCACTTT
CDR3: CASSWGQSYNSPLHF

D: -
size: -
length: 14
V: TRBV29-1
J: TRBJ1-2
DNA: TGCAGCGGCACCGATGCGGGATCTAACTATGGCTACACCTTC
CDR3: CSGTDAGSNYGYTF

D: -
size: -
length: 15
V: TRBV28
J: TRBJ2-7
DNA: TGTGCCAGCAGTTTATCAGGGGGAGGTAAAGGCGAGCAGTACTTC
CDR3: CASSLSGGGKGEQYF

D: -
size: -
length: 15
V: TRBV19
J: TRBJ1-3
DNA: TGTGCCAGTAGTCCTCAGACCCATGCAAGAAACACCATATATTTT
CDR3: CASSPQTHARNTIYF

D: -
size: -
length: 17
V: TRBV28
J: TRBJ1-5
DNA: TGTGCCAGCATCGTAGGGGGTTTGGGAGGGTTCAATCAGCCCCAGCATTTT
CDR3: CASIVGGLGGFNQPQHF

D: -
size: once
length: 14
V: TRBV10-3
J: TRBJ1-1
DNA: TGTGCCATCAGTAAGACCCAGATGAACACTGAAGCTTTCTTT
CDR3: CAISKTQMNTEAFF

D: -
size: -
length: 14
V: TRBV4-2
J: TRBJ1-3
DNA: TGTGCCAGCAGCCAAGAGACCAGTGGAAACACCATATATTTT
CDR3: CASSQETSGNTIYF

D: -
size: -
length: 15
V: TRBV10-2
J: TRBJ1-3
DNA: TGCGCCAGCAGTGAGTCGGGGAACTCTGGAAACACCATATATTTT
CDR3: CASSESGNSGNTIYF

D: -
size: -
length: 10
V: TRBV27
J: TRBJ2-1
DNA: TGTGCCAGCTGGGGCAATGAGCAGTTCTTC
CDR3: CASWGNEQFF

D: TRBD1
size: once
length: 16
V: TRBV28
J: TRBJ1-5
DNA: TGTGCCAGCAGGAAGGATAGACAGGGGGCACGGCAGCCCCAGCATTTT
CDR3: CASRKDRQGARQPQHF

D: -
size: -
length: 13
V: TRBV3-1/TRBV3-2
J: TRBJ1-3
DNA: TGTGCCAGCAGCCAAGATGTTGGAAACACCATATATTTT
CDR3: CASSQDVGNTIYF

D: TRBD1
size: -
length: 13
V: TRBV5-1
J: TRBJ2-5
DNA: TGCGCCAGCAGCCGGGACAGGGAAGAGACCCAGTACTTC
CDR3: CASSRDREETQYF

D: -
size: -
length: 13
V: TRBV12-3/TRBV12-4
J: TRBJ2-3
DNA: TGTGCCAGCAGTCCCCCTAAGGGTGATACGCAGTATTTT
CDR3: CASSPPKGDTQYF

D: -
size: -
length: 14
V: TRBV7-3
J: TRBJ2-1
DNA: TGTGCCAGCAGCTTATCCCCCGGAGACAATGAGCAGTTCTTC
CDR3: CASSLSPGDNEQFF

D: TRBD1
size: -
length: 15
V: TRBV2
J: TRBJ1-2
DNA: TGTGCCAGCCTACCACAGGGGACCGCTAACTATGGCTACACCTTC
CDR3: CASLPQGTANYGYTF

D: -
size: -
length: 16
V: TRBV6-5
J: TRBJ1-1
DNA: TGTGCCAGCAGTTACTCGAGTGGTCGTGGGGGCACTGAAGCTTTCTTT
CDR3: CASSYSSGRGGTEAFF

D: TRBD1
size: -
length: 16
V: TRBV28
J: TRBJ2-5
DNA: TGTGCCAGCAGTTTATCCTTGACAGCCAGGGGGGAGACCCAGTACTTC
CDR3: CASSLSLTARGETQYF

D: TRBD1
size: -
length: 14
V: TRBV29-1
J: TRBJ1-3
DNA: TGCAGCGTTGGACAGGGGGCATCTGGAAACACCATATATTTT
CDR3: CSVGQGASGNTIYF

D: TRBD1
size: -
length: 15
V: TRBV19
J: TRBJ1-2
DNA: TGTGCCAGTAGTAAGGGACAGGCGAGCTTCTATGGCTACACCTTC
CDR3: CASSKGQASFYGYTF

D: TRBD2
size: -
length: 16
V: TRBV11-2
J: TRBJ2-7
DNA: TGTGCCAGCAGCTTAGATTACGGGATAGCGGGAGGCGAGCAGTACTTC
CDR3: CASSLDYGIAGGEQYF

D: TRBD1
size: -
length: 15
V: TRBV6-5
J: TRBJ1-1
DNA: TGTGCCAGCAGTTCGAACAGGGGGCGTTGGTCTGAAGCTTTCTTT
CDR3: CASSSNRGRWSEAFF

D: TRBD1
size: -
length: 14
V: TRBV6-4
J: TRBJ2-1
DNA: TGTGCCAGCAGTACCGGGACAGACAATAGTGAGCAGTTCTTC
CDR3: CASSTGTDNSEQFF

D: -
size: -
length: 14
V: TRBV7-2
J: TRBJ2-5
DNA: TGTGCCAGCAGCTTAACCGGGGGTGGAGAGACCCAGTACTTC
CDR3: CASSLTGGGETQYF

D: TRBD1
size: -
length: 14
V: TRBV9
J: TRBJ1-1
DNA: TGTGCCAGCAGCTATTCCGACAGGGTGACTGAAGCTTTCTTT
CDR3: CASSYSDRVTEAFF

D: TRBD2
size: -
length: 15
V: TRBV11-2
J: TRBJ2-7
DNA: TGTGCCAGCAGCTTAACAAGCGGGAGGTCGGTCGAGCAGTACTTC
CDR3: CASSLTSGRSVEQYF

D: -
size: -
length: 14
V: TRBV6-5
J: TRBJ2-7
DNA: TGTGCCAGCAGTTACTCGAGGCAGGGGTACGAGCAGTACTTC
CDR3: CASSYSRQGYEQYF